Here is one T cell receptor beta chain with its context. Its matching antigen is unknown. The entry originates in a study of cytomegalovirus exposure and HLA in healthy donors. Study-level findings and limits: Analysis performed later showed TCR beta chains linked to HLA being more clonally expanded than equally common others. Sequencing depth across donors, presence/absence analyses assumed, was roughly uniform.

60 Vbeta and 13 Jbeta primers were used in PCR. Sequencing used immunoSEQ multiplex PCR; TCRdb keeps in-frame clones, though not all of them. The sample contains roughly 65,000 clones, almost 70% of which appear only once. Germline V gene lookup returns CDR1 SGDLS and CDR2 YYNGEE. After removal of 0 bases from V and 5 bases from J, the junction contained 14 bases not matched to a gene. This CDR3 comprises 18 residues. Healthy bone marrow donors made up the donor group. The sequence derives from a man aged 35-49 years in good health and CMV-seropositive. The chain links TRBV9 to TRBJ2-1, with 7 bases matching TRBD2. Sample: PBMCs. CDR3 in amino acids: CASSVASQWASGDNEQFF. CDR3 DNA: TGTGCCAGCAGCGTAGCTTCCCAGTGGGCTAGCGGTGACAATGAGCAGTTCTTC.